This passage covers 13 T cell receptor beta chains from one sample sequenced in a study of CD8 T cells in ankylosing spondylitis listed by TCRdb under 2017. Study-wide findings and limitations: Blood from ankylosing spondylitis patients appeared to be characterized by a TCR beta motif made up of several highly homologous amino acid variants.

The library came from 5' RACE. Sequenced using an Illumina HiSeq 2500. TCRdb ran its own pipeline on the public reads, namely fastp trimming at Q25 and MiXCR clone calling, and kept in-frame beta chains. A single entry per CDR3 protein holds the most common genes and DNA from its merged rows. For this sample there are roughly 700,000 distinct CDR3 sequences; 15% to 20% appear just once. The ten largest clones capture around 19% of the sample. No antigens are known for them. Sequencing used blood, either unsorted or a sorted T cell fraction (not recorded which). Receptor source: a male donor with ankylosing spondylitis.

This clonotype was seen a few times. This sequence joins TRBV6-5 and TRBJ2-2; D perhaps matches TRBD1 (5 bases). Germline values: CDR1 MNHEY, CDR2 SVGAGI. Trimming left V 0 bases short and J 6 bases short, with 23 bases between. CDR3 length: 19 amino acids. The CDR3 nucleotides read TGTGCCAGCAGTTACTCCGGCACGGAGCGCCATCAGGGCGCCGGGGAGCTGTTTTTT. Translation: CASSYSGTERHQGAGELFF.

This chain uses TRBV7-3 with TRBJ2-3, with unresolved D. This CDR3 has 15 residues. From germline, CDR1 is SGHTA and CDR2 FQGTGA. V lost 5 bases and J 2 bases, leaving 14 bases between the germline ends. CDR3 nucleotides: TGTGCCAGCAGCCCCAACCCCCTAGTCACAGATACGCAGTATTTT. Encoded protein: CASSPNPLVTDTQYF.

The chain uses TRBV6-5 and TRBJ2-2; the match to TRBD2 covers 12 bases. The germline V gene encodes CDR1 MNHEY and CDR2 SVGAGI. J lost 6 bases, V lost 4 bases, and 9 bases had no gene match. The CDR3 sequence is 17 residues long. CDR3 loop: CASSSSGLAGIAGELFF. As DNA, the CDR3 is TGTGCCAGCAGTTCCTCAGGACTAGCGGGAATCGCCGGGGAGCTGTTTTTT.

This clonotype was picked up many times. The CDR3 sequence is CASSLVKDYEQYF. The CDR3 DNA sequence: TGTGCCAGCAGCTTAGTTAAGGATTACGAGCAGTACTTC. J is TRBJ2-7 and V is TRBV7-2, with unresolved D. The CDR3 runs 13 residues. V lost 1 base to trimming and J lost 4 bases, with 8 bases between them. The germline CDR1 and CDR2 sequences are SGHTA and FQGNSA. The entire variable domain, with the rest obtained from reference TRBV7-2 and TRBJ2-7, is as follows: GAGVSQSPSNKVTEKGKDVELRCDPISGHTALYWYRQSLGQGLEFLIYFQGNSAPDKSGLPSDRFSAERTGGSVSTLTIQRTQQEDSAVYLCASSLVKDYEQYFGPGTRLTVT.

This clonotype was recorded at least ten times. The CDR3 sequence: CASSQDLAVHTGELFF. CDR3 nucleotides: TGCGCCAGCAGCCAAGATCTCGCGGTCCACACCGGGGAGCTGTTTTTT. The V call is TRBV4-3, the J call TRBJ2-2; D remains unclear. CDR1 is LGHNA, CDR2 YSLEER, per germline. Between the trimmed V and J ends, which lost 0 bases and 3 bases, there was a span of 11 bases. The CDR3 has 16 residues.

Here the CDR3 DNA reads TGCAGTGCTAGTTCGGGCTCGGGTGGAAACACCATATATTTT. Protein sequence: CSASSGSGGNTIYF. The chain couples TRBV20-1 to TRBJ1-3, with D unclear. The CDR3 has 14 residues. Germline V lookup: CDR1 DFQATT, CDR2 SNEGSKA (reference sequence). V was pared by 3 bases and J by 3 bases, with 12 bases between.

The gene calls are TRBV6-5 and TRBJ2-2; D might be TRBD2 (6 bases). The ends were cut back, 2 bases at V and 0 bases at J, with 10 bases in the middle. This CDR3 spans 16 amino acids. Germline V gives CDR1 MNHEY, CDR2 SVGAGI. CDR3 sequence: CASSYRVAANTGELFF. The CDR3, as DNA: TGTGCCAGCAGTTACCGCGTAGCGGCGAACACCGGGGAGCTGTTTTTT.

This clonotype was found a few times. The chain joins TRBV29-1 to TRBJ1-1; D call uncertain. Germline CDR1 reads SQVTM; CDR2 reads ANQGSEA. Trimming took 5 bases from V and 2 from J, leaving 9 bases between them. The CDR3 spans 12 residues. As DNA, the CDR3 is TGCAGCGTTAAAAAGCTCAACACTGAAGCTTTCTTT. The encoded protein is CSVKKLNTEAFF.

This clonotype was found many times. This chain uses TRBV12-3 or TRBV12-4 with TRBJ2-3; 7 bases are shared with TRBD1. J lost 4 bases, V lost 6 bases, and 10 bases had no gene match. The CDR3 contains 15 residues. As DNA, the CDR3 is TGTGCCAGCAGGCAACAGGGGATATCAGCAGATACGCAGTATTTT. This translates into CASRQQGISADTQYF.

The chain joins TRBV9 to TRBJ2-7; the D gene is possibly TRBD2 (5 bases). The CDR3 extends over 15 amino acids. V was pared by 8 bases and J by 0 bases, with 18 bases between. Germline CDR1 is SGDLS and CDR2 is YYNGEE. The CDR3: CASAPGVESSYEQYF. The CDR3 DNA follows: TGTGCCAGTGCTCCCGGGGTTGAAAGCTCCTACGAGCAGTACTTC.

The rearrangement uses TRBV12-3 or TRBV12-4 and TRBJ1-2, with D possibly TRBD1 on 5 matching bases. CDR3 length equals 14 residues. V was shortened by 6 bases and J by 5 bases, with 16 bases between the two germline ends. The CDR3 loop reads CASSPVGAIYGYTF. CDR3 coding DNA: TGTGCCAGCAGCCCCGTCGGGGCAATTTATGGCTACACCTTC.

In its sample, this clonotype was seen a few times. The rearrangement uses TRBV5-6 and TRBJ1-2; TRBD1 aligns across 7 bases. This CDR3 is 14 amino acids long. Losses at the gene ends were 5 bases for V and 11 bases for J; bases not matched to a gene: 15. Germline loops: CDR1 SGHDT, CDR2 YYEEEE. This CDR3 reads CASSPGTVNFGYTF. DNA of the CDR3: TGTGCCAGCAGTCCTGGGACAGTGAACTTTGGTTACACCTTC.

This clonotype has a handful of counts. The V gene is TRBV5-6, the J gene TRBJ2-5, with 11 nucleotides matching TRBD2. Germline trimming cut 4 bases from V and 5 bases from J; bases unmatched to any gene: 4. CDR3 length: 14 amino acids. From germline, CDR1 is SGHDT and CDR2 YYEEEE. For the CDR3, the DNA is TGTGCCAGCAGCATTAGCGGGAGGGTTGAGACCCAGTACTTC. It is translated as CASSISGRVETQYF.